Sequencing of this T cell receptor (beta chain) was carried out in a study of PD-1 blockade in classical Hodgkin lymphoma. Only in-frame clones appear in the TCRdb table, and some are missing; sequencing was by immunoSEQ multiplex PCR. This table holds over 25,000 clones, 55% to 75% found once. Every single patient, without exception, relapsed after autologous stem cell transplantation, and brentuximab vedotin exposure varied. Germline V lookup: CDR1 KGHSH, CDR2 LQKENI. The CDR3 has 12 amino acids. V was clipped by 2 bases and J by 6 bases; unmatched bases: 0. The receptor comes from a human donor with classical Hodgkin lymphoma. Sequenced here: peripheral blood mononuclear cells (PBMCs), sampled before the second cycle of nivolumab. The gene calls are TRBV18 and TRBJ2-7; 8 nucleotides align to TRBD1. The CDR3 is CASSPTGGEQYF. CDR3 nucleotides: TGTGCCAGCTCACCAACAGGGGGCGAGCAGTACTTC. The whole variable domain, remainder taken from reference TRBV18 and TRBJ2-7, is NAGVMQNPRHLVRRRGQEARLRCSPMKGHSHVYWYRQLPEEGLKFMVYLQKENIIDESGMPKERFSAEFPKEGPSILRIQQVVRGDSAAYFCASSPTGGEQYFGPGTRLTVT.